What follows are 27 T cell receptor beta chains derived from one specimen sequenced in a study of shared clonotypes between healthy human individuals (dated by TCRdb to 2020 to 2022). Library generation was performed with the immunoSEQ multiplex PCR assay. In its TCRdb copy, this immuneACCESS table keeps in-frame sequences only and misses some clones. Where compared with another copy, unresolved V genes explain less than half of these, and the others have no known cause. For this sample there are fewer than 3 million clones; approximately 90% appear just once. 0.37% of the sample goes to the ten largest clones. Sequenced sample: naive CD4+ T cells from PBMCs. The cell subset or site label of this sample denotes: CD45RA+ positively selected. These receptors were taken from a young man in good health. Some clones in this sample may be carry-over from other donors' samples.

The V call is TRBV5-4, the J call TRBJ2-4; 9 bases line up with TRBD1. The germline V gene has CDR1 SGHNT and CDR2 YYREEE (reference sequence). After removal of 0 bases from V and 1 base from J, the junction contained 5 bases not matched to a gene. There are 17 residues in the CDR3. CDR3 sequence: CASSLAGTGFAKNIQYF. Written as DNA, the CDR3 is TGTGCCAGCAGCTTGGCCGGGACAGGGTTTGCCAAAAACATTCAGTACTTC.

This chain connects TRBV29-1 to TRBJ2-1; 9 bases line up with TRBD1. The CDR3 sequence is 14 residues long. The J segment lost 9 bases and the V segment lost 6 bases, leaving 12 bases of the junction unmatched. In germline, CDR1 is SQVTM, CDR2 ANQGSEA. The CDR3 nucleotides are TGCAGCGTATCGGACAGGGGAGAAACAACTGAGCAGTTCTTC. This translates into CSVSDRGETTEQFF.

The rearrangement uses TRBV10-1 and TRBJ1-6; D gene ambiguous. CDR3 length: 14 residues. V shed 4 bases and J shed 8 bases, with 12 bases lying between them. Looked up from germline, CDR1 is WNHNN and CDR2 is SYGVQD (reference sequence). The CDR3 region is CASSAVLGDSPLHF. DNA of the CDR3: TGCGCCAGCAGTGCCGTCCTCGGGGATTCACCCCTCCACTTT.

This clone was recorded once. This chain uses TRBV7-3 with TRBJ2-3; tentative D call: TRBD2 (7 bases). Trimming removed 0 bases at V and 0 bases at J, with 10 bases between. Germline CDR1 is SGHTA and CDR2 is FQGTGA. CDR3 size: 16 residues. The DNA of the CDR3 is TGTGCCAGCAGCTTAACGGGCGGGGGCAGCACAGATACGCAGTATTTT. Its protein is CASSLTGGGSTDTQYF.

The CDR3 sequence is CASSLRSEQETQYF. CDR3 DNA: TGCGCCAGCAGCTTGCGTAGCGAGCAAGAGACCCAGTACTTC. This chain joins TRBV5-1 and TRBJ2-5, with TRBD2 as a possible D gene (5 bases). The CDR3 runs to 14 residues. V dropped 1 base and J dropped 2 bases, with 9 bases sitting between them. Germline CDR1 and CDR2: SGHRS and YFSETQ.

V and J are TRBV4-2 and TRBJ1-5; D unclear. The CDR3 covers 19 residues. The V and J ends lost 2 bases and 5 bases respectively, with 25 bases between them. The germline gives CDR1 LGHNA, CDR2 YNFKEQ. The CDR3 spells CASSQKLSGSDGLDQPQHF. The CDR3 coding sequence is TGTGCCAGCAGCCAAAAACTCTCGGGATCGGACGGTCTTGATCAGCCCCAGCATTTT.

The chain carries TRBV27 and TRBJ2-3; no definite D call. Germline lookup yields CDR1 MNHEY and CDR2 SMNVEV (reference sequence). This CDR3 region has 14 residues. The ends were cut back, 5 bases at V and 1 base at J, with 10 bases in the middle. The CDR3 nucleotides are TGTGCCAGCAGTATGACGAGAGGCACAGATACGCAGTATTTT. Translating gives CASSMTRGTDTQYF.

The rearrangement uses TRBV5-1 and TRBJ2-3, with 7 positions matching TRBD1. CDR3 size: 13 residues. The germline V gene encodes CDR1 SGHRS and CDR2 YFSETQ. The trim removed 4 bases at V and 5 bases at J, leaving 4 bases unmatched. Written as DNA, the CDR3 is TGCGCCAGCAGCCCTCAGGGGGAAGATACGCAGTATTTT. This gives the protein CASSPQGEDTQYF.

V and J are TRBV28 and TRBJ2-7; 11 bases align to TRBD1. This CDR3 comprises 15 residues. CDR1 is MDHEN and CDR2 is SYDVKM in the germline V gene. V shed 5 bases and J 4 bases; nucleotides not matched to a gene: 7. The DNA for the CDR3 is TGTGCCAGCAGTCCCAGGACAGGGGGCGTTTACGAGCAGTACTTC. This codes for CASSPRTGGVYEQYF.

This chain connects TRBV27 to TRBJ2-7, with D possibly being TRBD1 or TRBD2 (6 bases each). CDR3 length: 12 amino acids. Trimming left V 5 bases short and J 9 bases short, with 14 bases between. The germline CDR1 and CDR2 sequences are MNHEY and SMNVEV (reference sequence). The CDR3 sequence: CASSRGAGGQYF. CDR3 nucleotides: TGTGCCAGCAGTAGGGGGGCCGGGGGGCAGTACTTC.

This clone is a singleton in its sample. The chain combines TRBV9 with TRBJ2-5, with D uncertain. Germline V CDR1 and CDR2: SGDLS, YYNGEE. This CDR3 is built from 13 residues. Trimming cost V 0 bases and J 3 bases, with 6 bases left between them. CDR3 DNA: TGTGCCAGCAGCGTAGACTGGGAAGAGACCCAGTACTTC. Protein sequence: CASSVDWEETQYF. The complete variable domain, with remaining parts taken from reference TRBV9 and TRBJ2-5, reads DSGVTQTPKHLITATGQRVTLRCSPRSGDLSVYWYQQSLDQGLQFLIQYYNGEERAKGNILERFSAQQFPDLHSELNLSSLELGDSALYFCASSVDWEETQYFGPGTRLLVL.

The CDR3 DNA reads TGTGCCAGCAGCATTGCTAGGGGGAGGAGGACCACCGGGGAGCTGTTTTTT. Translation gives CASSIARGRRTTGELFF. The chain links TRBV5-6 to TRBJ2-2, with D perhaps TRBD1 or TRBD2 (6 bases each). The V end lost 4 bases, the J end lost 4 bases, and 20 bases lay between the germline ends. CDR1 SGHDT and CDR2 YYEEEE come from the germline V gene. The CDR3 runs 17 residues.

As regards this clone: Distinct nucleotide sequences in the sample also encode this CDR3. This chain uses TRBV19 with TRBJ1-4; 8 bases are shared with TRBD1. CDR3 length: 14 amino acids. V lost 3 bases and J lost 8; bases outside the gene matches: 5. The germline gives CDR1 LNHDA, CDR2 SQIVND (reference sequence). CDR3: CASSIRGPNEKLFF. The CDR3 region has the DNA TGTGCCAGTAGTATCAGGGGGCCCAACGAAAAACTGTTTTTT.

The chain couples TRBV4-2 to TRBJ2-2; D might be TRBD2 (7 bases). Germline loops: CDR1 LGHNA, CDR2 YNFKEQ. The CDR3 length is 15 residues. Trimming shortened V by 4 bases and J by 5 bases, and 14 bases separated the two germline ends. The DNA for the CDR3 is TGTGCCAGCAGCCGGGGGGGGCAGGCGACCGGGGAGCTGTTTTTT. Translated, it gives CASSRGGQATGELFF.

The rearrangement links TRBV4-1 to TRBJ1-4; D gene unclear. The CDR3 runs to 15 residues. V lost 1 base, J lost 4 bases, and 10 bases lay in between. CDR1 MGHRA and CDR2 YSYEKL come from the germline V gene. In nucleotides, the CDR3 is TGCGCCAGCAGCCAAGCGGAGGCAGTTAATGAAAAACTGTTTTTT. This gives the protein CASSQAEAVNEKLFF.

There are a few counts of this clone. The same CDR3 arises from other DNA sequences in this sample as well. The chain has TRBV6-1 and TRBJ1-2, with unresolved D. Germline V gene sequence: CDR1 MNHNS, CDR2 SASEGT. This CDR3 comprises 12 residues. V was cut by 3 bases and J by 5 bases, with 7 bases left in between. The CDR3 DNA reads as TGTGCCAGCAGTGACAGAGTATATGGCTACACCTTC. Encoded protein: CASSDRVYGYTF.

Notes on this clone: This sample also contains other DNA sequences that code for the same CDR3. J is TRBJ2-7 and V is TRBV5-1; D is possibly TRBD2 (6 bases). Trimming took off 0 bases at V and 2 bases at J, with 15 bases between the two ends. The CDR3 is 16 amino acids. Germline V gives CDR1 SGHRS, CDR2 YFSETQ. Here the CDR3 reads CASSLVTGTGAYEQYF. CDR3 coding DNA: TGCGCCAGCAGCTTGGTCACCGGGACTGGGGCCTACGAGCAGTACTTC.

This sequence joins TRBV4-3 and TRBJ2-1; D call uncertain. The germline V gene encodes CDR1 LGHNA and CDR2 YSLEER. Trimming took 3 bases from V and 6 from J, leaving 15 bases between them. The CDR3 sequence is 15 residues long. The CDR3 protein is CASSHDIPTGNEQFF. The CDR3, as DNA: TGCGCCAGCAGCCATGACATTCCAACGGGCAATGAGCAGTTCTTC.

On this clone: At the DNA level, this CDR3 is encoded by other sequences in the same sample as well. V gene TRBV11-3 combines with J gene TRBJ2-5, with D possibly matching TRBD1 (7 bases). The CDR3 runs to 13 residues. Germline V gene sequence: CDR1 SGHNT, CDR2 YENEEA. Deletions cut 5 bases from V and 4 bases from J, with 11 bases between. CDR3 sequence (DNA): TGTGCCAGCAGCCCCCAGGGGGGAGAGACCCAGTACTTC. Translated, it gives CASSPQGGETQYF.

The chain links TRBV9 to TRBJ2-5, with 16 bases aligning to TRBD2. The J segment lost 10 bases and the V segment lost 3 bases, leaving 9 bases of the junction unmatched. The length of the CDR3 is 16 residues. The germline V gene encodes CDR1 SGDLS and CDR2 YYNGEE. The CDR3 loop reads CASSETGLAGGVDQYF. The CDR3 bases are TGTGCCAGCAGCGAAACGGGACTAGCGGGAGGGGTGGACCAGTACTTC. The full variable domain, rest sourced from reference TRBV9 and TRBJ2-5, is DSGVTQTPKHLITATGQRVTLRCSPRSGDLSVYWYQQSLDQGLQFLIQYYNGEERAKGNILERFSAQQFPDLHSELNLSSLELGDSALYFCASSETGLAGGVDQYFGPGTRLLVL.

The CDR3 DNA follows: TGTGCCAGCAGCATTGGTCCCGCCGCTGAAGCTTTCTTT. Amino acids: CASSIGPAAEAFF. The chain combines TRBV5-8 with TRBJ1-1, with no clear D. This CDR3 is 13 amino acids long. With 4 bases removed from V and 6 bases from J, the gap between germline ends came to 13 bases. Germline-derived CDR1 and CDR2 are SGHTS and YDEGEE.

This clone was counted once. The rearrangement joins TRBV19 to TRBJ2-2; no reliable D call. Germline loops: CDR1 LNHDA, CDR2 SQIVND (reference sequence). The CDR3 has 14 residues. The ends were cut back, 5 bases at V and 3 bases at J, with 10 bases in the middle. The CDR3 region is CASSGRQHTGELFF. The CDR3 DNA reads as TGTGCCAGTAGTGGCAGGCAACACACCGGGGAGCTGTTTTTT.

The chain recombines TRBV4-1 with TRBJ2-7; TRBD2 aligns across 7 bases. CDR3 length: 15 residues. CDR1 is MGHRA and CDR2 is YSYEKL in the germline V gene. The V gene end was trimmed by 5 bases and the J gene end by 6 bases; junction bases not matched to a gene: 13. The CDR3: CASSAVLAGAFEQYF. The CDR3 DNA reads as TGCGCCAGCAGCGCCGTATTGGCGGGAGCTTTCGAGCAGTACTTC.

About this clone itself: The same CDR3 arises from other DNA sequences in this sample as well. The chain joins TRBV2 to TRBJ1-4; D is possibly TRBD1 (6 bases). V shed 5 bases and J shed 4 bases, with 11 bases lying between them. The germline V gene encodes CDR1 SNHLY and CDR2 FYNNEI. The length of the CDR3 is 14 residues. The DNA of the CDR3 is TGTGCCAGCAGTCCTGGACAGATTAATGAAAAACTGTTTTTT. This sequence encodes CASSPGQINEKLFF.

The rearrangement joins TRBV7-8 to TRBJ2-7, with TRBD1 matching over 7 bases. The CDR3 consists of 15 residues. The trim removed 4 bases at V and 0 bases at J, leaving 6 bases unmatched. Germline CDR1 SGHVS, CDR2 FQNEAQ. The CDR3 DNA sequence: TGTGCCAGCAGCTGGGGACAGAGGAGCTCCTACGAGCAGTACTTC. As protein: CASSWGQRSSYEQYF.

The chain combines TRBV6-5 with TRBJ1-1; D is unresolved. Germline V gives CDR1 MNHEY, CDR2 SVGAGI. This CDR3 is built from 14 residues. V was cut by 5 bases and J by 3 bases, with 13 bases left in between. The CDR3 DNA sequence: TGTGCCAGCAGTAAACAACTGGGGTACACTGAAGCTTTCTTT. Translation gives CASSKQLGYTEAFF.

The rearrangement links TRBV29-1 to TRBJ2-4, with D unclear. This CDR3 is 13 amino acids long. V was pared by 3 bases and J by 3 bases, with 9 bases between. CDR1 SQVTM and CDR2 ANQGSEA come from the germline V gene. DNA of the CDR3: TGCAGCGTTGATGGTCCAGACAAAAACATTCAGTACTTC. Its translation: CSVDGPDKNIQYF.